These 17 T cell receptor beta chains share one sample of origin, sequenced in a study of T cell responses to AZD1222 COVID-19 vaccine. Clones were read by immunoSEQ multiplex PCR, and TCRdb kept only the in-frame ones, dropping some. The data show about 120,000 clones, with roughly 91% seen just once and around 5.1% held by the top ten. This specimen was peripheral blood, taken 28 days after the second AZD1222 dose. All receptors come from an adult who received the AZD1222 COVID-19 vaccine.

J is TRBJ1-2 and V is TRBV6-5; 7 positions agree with TRBD1. The ends lost 10 bases at V and 7 bases at J; junction bases unmatched: 12. Germline V gene data show CDR1 as MNHEY and CDR2 as SVGAGI. The CDR3 extends over 13 amino acids. In DNA, the CDR3 is TGTGCCATAAGAGGGGGCGTACAGCTTGGCTACACCTTC. The encoded protein is CAIRGGVQLGYTF.

The CDR3 nucleotides read TGCAGCGTTGAAGAACTAATGGACCCAATACGGGGCTACACCTTC. Its translation: CSVEELMDPIRGYTF. The chain has TRBV29-1 and TRBJ1-2; D not resolved. The V gene's germline CDR1 is SQVTM and CDR2 ANQGSEA. The V gene lost 0 bases and the J gene lost 8 bases, with 19 bases spanning the gap. The CDR3 contains 15 residues.

Points on this clone: At the DNA level, this CDR3 is encoded by other sequences in the same sample as well. This chain links TRBV2 with TRBJ1-1; D is ambiguous. CDR1 SNHLY and CDR2 FYNNEI come from the germline V gene. CDR3 length: 11 residues. Trimming cost V 10 bases and J 2 bases, with 8 bases left between them. The CDR3 DNA sequence: TGTGCCACCCTATTAAACACTGAAGCTTTCTTT. This gives the protein CATLLNTEAFF.

The chain couples TRBV19 to TRBJ1-5; D may be TRBD1 (5 bases). CDR1 and CDR2 from the germline V gene are LNHDA and SQIVND (reference sequence). V lost 3 bases and J lost 4, with 10 bases in between. This CDR3 has 14 residues. The CDR3 nucleotides are TGTGCCAGTAGTATCTTTCCAGGGAATCAGCCCCAGCATTTT. Its protein product is CASSIFPGNQPQHF.

The J gene is TRBJ1-5, the V gene TRBV4-1; D is unclear. V was trimmed by 1 base and J by 5 bases, leaving 9 bases between them. The CDR3 has 14 residues. Per germline, CDR1 MGHRA and CDR2 YSYEKL. In nucleotides, the CDR3 is TGCGCCAGCAGCCAAGCCCGGGAGGATCAGCCCCAGCATTTT. Translating gives CASSQAREDQPQHF.

CDR3 bases: TGTGCCTGGAGCCCCCCCGCTAGTGGGCCAGGGACCCAGTACTTC. This gives the protein CAWSPPASGPGTQYF. The V gene is TRBV30, the J gene TRBJ2-5; D not resolved. Trimming shortened V by 3 bases and J by 7 bases, and 21 bases separated the two germline ends. Per germline, CDR1 GTSNPN and CDR2 SVGIG (reference sequence). This CDR3 contains 15 residues.

The rearrangement uses TRBV14 and TRBJ1-2; D is ambiguous. The CDR3 has 15 residues. Trimming took off 1 base at V and 6 bases at J, with 15 bases between the two ends. Germline loops: CDR1 SGHDN, CDR2 FVKESK. CDR3 sequence reads: CASSQGFAGVNGYTF. CDR3 DNA: TGTGCCAGCAGCCAAGGGTTTGCCGGGGTGAATGGCTACACCTTC. The full variable domain, its missing parts supplied by reference TRBV14 and TRBJ1-2, is EAGVTQFPSHSVIEKGQTVTLRCDPISGHDNLYWYRRVMGKEIKFLLHFVKESKQDESGMPNNRFLAERTGGTYSTLKVQPAELEDSGVYFCASSQGFAGVNGYTFGSGTRLTVV.

There are a few counts of this clone. V gene TRBV21-1 combines with J gene TRBJ1-6; the tabulated D call, TRBD1, remains unverified against the DNA. TRBV21-1 is reported as a pseudogene. The CDR3 extends over 12 amino acids. In DNA form, the CDR3 reads TGTGCCAGCAGCAAGGGCAGGTCACCCCTCCACTTT. This sequence encodes CASSKGRSPLHF.

V and J are TRBV10-3 and TRBJ2-5, with 7 bases identical to TRBD2. The CDR3 covers 14 residues. Germline V CDR1 and CDR2: ENHRY, SYGVKD. J was trimmed by 2 bases and V by 4 bases; bases with no gene match: 4. The CDR3 here is CAISGAGVQETQYF. CDR3 nucleotide sequence: TGTGCCATCAGTGGGGCGGGGGTTCAAGAGACCCAGTACTTC.

The rearrangement joins TRBV5-1 to TRBJ2-7; no clear D. V lost 1 base to trimming and J lost 4 bases, with 15 bases between them. Germline lookup yields CDR1 SGHRS and CDR2 YFSETQ. The CDR3 is 15 amino acids. DNA of the CDR3: TGCGCCAGCAGCTTGTGGGGTTCCAATGTGTACGAGCAGTACTTC. It encodes CASSLWGSNVYEQYF.

This chain connects TRBV6-2 or TRBV6-3 to TRBJ1-1; possibly TRBD1 for D (5 bases). CDR1 and CDR2 (germline): MNHEY, SVGEGT. With 6 bases removed from V and 0 bases from J, the gap between germline ends came to 11 bases. The CDR3 runs 14 residues. The CDR3 here is CASSNAGVNTEAFF. The CDR3 DNA follows: TGTGCCAGCAGCAACGCGGGGGTGAACACTGAAGCTTTCTTT.

This rearrangement joins TRBV21-1 to TRBJ1-1. TRBV21-1 is tagged as a pseudogene. This CDR3 spans 16 amino acids. The CDR3: CARDGVVGPRNTEAFF. Written as DNA, the CDR3 is TGTGCCAGGGACGGGGTTGTTGGGCCCCGGAACACTGAAGCTTTCTTT.

This chain uses TRBV7-9 with TRBJ2-5, with TRBD2 as a possible D gene (5 bases). V lost 1 base and J lost 5, with 17 bases in between. This CDR3 region has 16 residues. Germline CDR1 SEHNR, CDR2 FQNEAQ (reference sequence). CDR3 protein: CASSLVTYLGDETQYF. The DNA for the CDR3 is TGTGCCAGCAGCTTAGTAACTTATCTCGGGGATGAGACCCAGTACTTC.

The chain carries TRBV6-5 and TRBJ1-1, with a tentative D call TRBD1 (5 bases). CDR3 size: 15 residues. Germline loops: CDR1 MNHEY, CDR2 SVGAGI. Deletions cut 5 bases from V and 11 bases from J, with 24 bases between. The CDR3 sequence is CASSLTRTTLGRAFF. DNA of the CDR3: TGTGCCAGCAGTCTAACTCGGACAACATTAGGTAGGGCTTTCTTT.

This clone has just one count. The rearrangement uses TRBV27 and TRBJ1-5, with a weak D call TRBD1 (6 bases). Trimming took off 5 bases at V and 1 base at J, with 21 bases between the two ends. The CDR3 is made up of 18 amino acids. Germline V gene sequence: CDR1 MNHEY, CDR2 SMNVEV (reference sequence). CDR3 nucleotide sequence: TGTGCCAGCAGTCTGCCCCAATTACTGGACAGAAGCAATCAGCCCCAGCATTTT. Translating it yields CASSLPQLLDRSNQPQHF.

V gene TRBV7-9 combines with J gene TRBJ2-2; 8 bases map to TRBD2. The ends lost 5 bases at V and 7 bases at J; junction bases unmatched: 3. The CDR3 loop spans 13 amino acids. The germline CDR1 and CDR2 sequences are SEHNR and FQNEAQ (reference sequence). The CDR3 loop is CASSPTSDGELFF. CDR3 DNA sequence: TGTGCCAGCAGCCCGACTAGCGACGGGGAGCTGTTTTTT.

The J gene is TRBJ2-1, the V gene TRBV7-2; D unresolved. The CDR3 has 13 amino acids. Germline V CDR1 and CDR2: SGHTA, FQGNSA. V lost 1 base and J lost 5, with 6 bases in between. CDR3 nucleotides: TGTGCCAGCAGCTTAGGGCCAAACAATGAGCAGTTCTTC. This codes for CASSLGPNNEQFF.